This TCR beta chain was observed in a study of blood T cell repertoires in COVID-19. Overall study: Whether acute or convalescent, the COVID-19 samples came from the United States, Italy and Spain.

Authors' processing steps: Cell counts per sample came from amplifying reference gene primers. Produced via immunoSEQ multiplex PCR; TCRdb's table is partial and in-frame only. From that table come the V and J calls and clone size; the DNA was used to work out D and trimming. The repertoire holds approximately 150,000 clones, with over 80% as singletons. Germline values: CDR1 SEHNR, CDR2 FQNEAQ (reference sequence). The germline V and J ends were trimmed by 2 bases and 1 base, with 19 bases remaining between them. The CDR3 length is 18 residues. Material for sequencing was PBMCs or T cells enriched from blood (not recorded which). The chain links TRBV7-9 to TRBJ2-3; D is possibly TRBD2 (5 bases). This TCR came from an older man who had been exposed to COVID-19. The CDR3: CASSLTPGTPTGTDTQYF. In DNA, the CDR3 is TGTGCCAGCAGCTTAACGCCGGGAACCCCAACGGGCACAGATACGCAGTATTTT.